This T cell receptor beta chain was sequenced during a study of blood T cell repertoires in COVID-19. Study details: T cells, B-cell-depleted T cells, or PBMCs supplied cDNA or gDNA.

Donors were grouped by their self-reported clinical history. Repertoires were generated with immunoSEQ multiplex PCR, while TCRdb's copy carries only in-frame clones and drops some. The sample gives a few hundred thousand clones, 80% to 90% of which show up once; around 1% is in the top ten. In its sample, this clone was seen a few times. This TCR derives from a man younger than 35 who had recovered from COVID-19. The sequenced sample was PBMCs or T cells enriched from blood (not recorded which).

This CDR3 reads CASSRSTGGLYEQYF. Written as DNA, the CDR3 is TGTGCCAGCAGTCGATCGACAGGGGGCCTCTACGAGCAGTACTTC. J is TRBJ2-7 and V is TRBV6-6; 10 bases map to TRBD1. Losses at the gene ends were 5 bases for V and 3 bases for J; bases not matched to a gene: 7. CDR3 length: 15 residues. Looked up from germline, CDR1 is MNHNY and CDR2 is SVGAGI (reference sequence).